The following is a TCR beta chain sequence with its context. This record belongs to a study of control samples from healthy donors and cancer patients. Sequencing used immunoSEQ multiplex PCR; TCRdb keeps in-frame clones, though not all of them. The sample holds 100,000 to 150,000 clones, around 90% seen once. CDR1 and CDR2 from the germline V gene are SGHRS and YFSETQ. Trimming took 2 bases from V and 4 from J, leaving 16 bases between them. CDR3 length equals 15 residues. V gene TRBV5-1 combines with J gene TRBJ2-7; D remains ambiguous. The sequenced material came from blood. This sequence was found in a man between 50 and 59 years old in good health. CDR3 residues: CASSFLPTEGYEQYF. The CDR3 DNA follows: TGCGCCAGCAGCTTCCTCCCGACGGAAGGTTACGAGCAGTACTTC.